This T cell receptor beta chain came from a study of blood T cell repertoires in COVID-19. In the study overall: Researchers got acute and convalescent COVID-19 samples from the United States, Italy and Spain. T cells, B-cell-depleted T cells, or PBMCs supplied cDNA or gDNA.

As originally analysed: Cell counts per sample came from amplifying reference gene primers. Some clones are missing from TCRdb's copy, which holds only in-frame ones; the method was immunoSEQ multiplex PCR. V and J calls and clone size come straight from that table; D and trimming were deduced from the DNA. The data show around 400,000 clones, around 87% seen once. Source material: peripheral blood. This TCR derives from a woman aged 55-70 years with COVID-19, enrolled during active disease.

The CDR3 loop reads CASSSRDRVSNEQYF. The CDR3 bases are TGTGCCAGCAGCTCCCGGGACAGGGTAAGCAACGAGCAGTACTTC. The J gene is TRBJ2-7, the V gene TRBV7-9; 9 positions agree with TRBD1. Germline V CDR1 and CDR2: SEHNR, FQNEAQ (reference sequence). This CDR3 has 15 residues. Losses at the gene ends were 4 bases for V and 5 bases for J; bases not matched to a gene: 9.